This is a list of T cell receptor beta chains from one sample in a study of blood T cell repertoires in COVID-19. Clones were sequenced by immunoSEQ multiplex PCR, and TCRdb holds only the in-frame ones, with some missing. Counted here are around 340,000 clones, about 83% occurring once; the ten biggest clones make up 2.5% to 3%. Material for sequencing was peripheral blood. These TCRs come from a man younger than 45 with active or convalescent COVID-19. Both conserved end residues are part of each CDR3. Each record gives: J gene, V gene, CDR3 protein.

>TRBJ1-2|TRBV7-9
CASSSPGDGYTF
>TRBJ2-7|TRBV29-1
CSVYLVQGQYF
>TRBJ2-3|TRBV7-9
CASSFGQDTQYF
>TRBJ2-1|TRBV4-3
CASSQDSGGFYNEQFF
>TRBJ1-2|TRBV9
CASSPRQGHGYTF
>TRBJ2-5|TRBV28
CASRSTRTGSLGQETQYF
>TRBJ1-5|TRBV7-8
CASSAMTGGPQPQHF
>TRBJ1-2|TRBV7-8
CASSLGEIRTNYGYTF
>TRBJ1-2|TRBV14
CASSQEGLYGYTF
>TRBJ2-7|TRBV28
CASSRPGQGYEQYF
>TRBJ2-3|TRBV6-2/TRBV6-3
CASSYGPSGIYTDTQYF
>TRBJ2-7|TRBV5-8
CASSSGTGTYEQYF
>TRBJ1-5|TRBV7-2
CASSLGVDQPQHF
>TRBJ2-7|TRBV29-1
CSVEDRRTSGSGYEQYF
>TRBJ2-5|TRBV3-1/TRBV3-2
CASSLRAQETQYF
>TRBJ2-7|TRBV3-1/TRBV3-2
CASSPGLAGGYEQYF
>TRBJ2-6|TRBV4-1
CASSQVPAGDGANVLTF